These T cell receptor beta chains were read from a single sample in a study of long-term antiretroviral therapy in people with HIV. The table came from immunoSEQ multiplex PCR; TCRdb's copy has only in-frame clones and leaves some out. Of about 6,500 clones listed, roughly 88% are singletons. The material sequenced was unsorted PBMCs, taken 3.7 years after starting antiretroviral therapy. The origin of the receptors is a woman aged 45-65 years with HIV. The CDR3 runs from the conserved cysteine through the conserved F or W. A D gene is named only where the DNA matches it firmly. Some rows mark clone size as missing; the rest say once, few, many or name a class of expanded clone.

D	V	size	J	length	DNA	CDR3
.	TRBV2	.	TRBJ2-2	17	TGTGCCAGCAGTACGGACAGTTTAACACCGAACACCGGGGAGCTGTTTTTT	CASSTDSLTPNTGELFF
.	TRBV19	.	TRBJ2-5	13	TGTGCCAGTTCAGACACAGGGTCGGAGACCCAGTACTTC	CASSDTGSETQYF
.	TRBV27	.	TRBJ1-4	15	TGTGCCAGCAGTGATCATCTTTCGGGGTACGAAAAACTGTTTTTT	CASSDHLSGYEKLFF
.	TRBV6-5	once	TRBJ2-7	16	TGTGCCAGCAGTTACTCGATCCCCCCTCCGATAGGGGAGCAGTACTTC	CASSYSIPPPIGEQYF
.	TRBV6-6	.	TRBJ2-1	15	TGTGCCAGCAGTTACGGGGTGGGGTCCTACAATGAGCAGTTCTTC	CASSYGVGSYNEQFF
.	TRBV28	.	TRBJ1-5	13	TGTGCCACCCATTGGGGGAACGATCAGCCCCAGCATTTT	CATHWGNDQPQHF
.	TRBV23-1	.	TRBJ2-1	14	TGCGCCAGCGTAGACGGGACCGTGAACAATGAGCAGTTCTTC	CASVDGTVNNEQFF
.	TRBV7-8	.	TRBJ2-7	12	TGTGCCAGCAGCTTAGTACGGCGGGAGCAGTACTTC	CASSLVRREQYF
.	TRBV9	.	TRBJ2-3	15	TGTGCCAGCAGCGTAGAGAGAGGGAACACAGATACGCAGTATTTT	CASSVERGNTDTQYF
.	TRBV5-4	.	TRBJ1-1	11	TGTGCCAGCAGCCGGGGTACTGAAGCTTTCTTT	CASSRGTEAFF
TRBD2	TRBV27	.	TRBJ2-7	14	TGTGCCAGCAGTCCTAGCGGGAGTTCGTACGAGCAGTACTTC	CASSPSGSSYEQYF
TRBD1	TRBV7-4	once	TRBJ2-7	16	TGTGCCAGCAGCTTATTGAGGGGGGACAGGGACTACGAGCAGTACTTC	CASSLLRGDRDYEQYF
TRBD2	TRBV30	.	TRBJ2-7	14	TGTGCCTGGAGTGTCGGGGGGACTAGCTACGAGCAGTACTTC	CAWSVGGTSYEQYF
.	TRBV5-6	.	TRBJ1-2	15	TGTGCCAGCAGCTTGGAGTTGCGGGGCGGTTATGGCTACACCTTC	CASSLELRGGYGYTF
.	TRBV5-3	.	TRBJ2-3	12	TGTGCCAGAAGCCACCGCTCAGATACGCAGTATTTT	CARSHRSDTQYF
TRBD2	TRBV10-3	.	TRBJ2-4	16	TGTGCCATCAGTGATAGCGGGACTATAGCCAAAAACATTCAGTACTTC	CAISDSGTIAKNIQYF
TRBD2	TRBV29-1	.	TRBJ2-7	12	TGCAGCGCGGGACTAGCGGGCTACGAGCAGTACTTC	CSAGLAGYEQYF
.	TRBV4-3	.	TRBJ2-3	16	TGCGCCAGCAGCCAAGATGGAGTCGAGAGCACAGATACGCAGTATTTT	CASSQDGVESTDTQYF
TRBD1	TRBV5-1	.	TRBJ2-4	16	TGCGCCAGCAGCGATACCGACAGGGCCCCAGAAAACATTCAGTACTTC	CASSDTDRAPENIQYF
TRBD1	TRBV10-3	.	TRBJ1-1	15	TGTGCCATCAGCCCAGGGGGGGGGACCCACACTGAAGCTTTCTTT	CAISPGGGTHTEAFF
.	TRBV28	.	TRBJ2-7	12	TGTGCCAGCAGTCCTAATGAACTCGAGCAGTACTTC	CASSPNELEQYF
.	TRBV5-1	.	TRBJ1-4	15	TGCGCCAGCAGCTTGTCCGGGCCCGGGGATGAAAAACTGTTTTTT	CASSLSGPGDEKLFF
TRBD2	TRBV11-3	.	TRBJ2-7	19	TGTGCCAGCAGCTCCGATGGGACTAGCGGGAGTTATGGCACCTACGAGCAGTACTTC	CASSSDGTSGSYGTYEQYF
.	TRBV5-6	.	TRBJ1-2	11	TGTGCCAGCAGCTCAGATCGGGGCTACACCTTC	CASSSDRGYTF
.	TRBV7-8	.	TRBJ2-7	15	TGTGCCAGCAGCTTAGGAGGGGTCGTTTCGCGCGAGCAGTACTTC	CASSLGGVVSREQYF
TRBD1	TRBV4-2	.	TRBJ1-2	14	TGTGCCAGCAGTCCAGGGGGCGGCAACTATGGCTACACCTTC	CASSPGGGNYGYTF
TRBD1	TRBV5-6	.	TRBJ2-1	15	TGTGCCAGCAGCTTGAAGACAGGGGTAATACATGAGCAGTTCTTC	CASSLKTGVIHEQFF
.	TRBV21-1	.	TRBJ2-1	17	TGTGCCAGCAGCAAAGTTAAGGCGGGAGGGCCAAACAATGAGCAGTTCTTC	CASSKVKAGGPNNEQFF
.	TRBV4-1	.	TRBJ2-1	13	TGCGCCAGCAGCCGCTCCCAGGGCAATGAGCAGTTCTTC	CASSRSQGNEQFF
.	TRBV5-5	.	TRBJ1-3	15	TGTGCCAGCAGTCAATTTCGGGACACTGGAAACACCATATATTTT	CASSQFRDTGNTIYF
TRBD2	TRBV6-1	.	TRBJ2-5	15	TGTGCCAGCAGTCGGGGACTAGGACCCCAAGAGACCCAGTACTTC	CASSRGLGPQETQYF
TRBD2	TRBV29-1	.	TRBJ2-3	16	TGCAGCGTTGCTTCTGGAGCGGGAGCAAGCACAGATACGCAGTATTTT	CSVASGAGASTDTQYF
.	TRBV9	.	TRBJ2-3	15	TGTGCCAGCAGCGTAGCTCCGAGTTCCACAGATACGCAGTATTTT	CASSVAPSSTDTQYF
.	TRBV5-4	.	TRBJ2-3	15	TGTGCCAGCAGCTCGGCCCTAGGGGGCACAGATACGCAGTATTTT	CASSSALGGTDTQYF
.	TRBV2	.	TRBJ2-1	13	TGTGCCAGCAGTGTGTTGGCCTACAATGAGCAGTTCTTC	CASSVLAYNEQFF
.	TRBV7-9	.	TRBJ2-2	14	TGTGCCAGCGCCCTAGGGGGGGGTGCCGGGGAGCTGTTTTTT	CASALGGGAGELFF
.	TRBV19	.	TRBJ1-1	14	TGTGCCAGTAGTATAACAGGGACGAACACTGAAGCTTTCTTT	CASSITGTNTEAFF
.	TRBV11-2	.	TRBJ2-3	11	TGTGCCAGCAGCCAGGGCGGCGCGCAGTATTTT	CASSQGGAQYF
TRBD2	TRBV5-5	.	TRBJ2-1	15	TGTGCCAGCAGCTTGGCCGGGACTAGCGGCGGTGAGCAGTTCTTC	CASSLAGTSGGEQFF
.	TRBV6-4	.	TRBJ2-3	13	TGTGCCAGCAGTGACTCACGCGGGGATACGCAGTATTTT	CASSDSRGDTQYF
.	TRBV6-1	.	TRBJ2-2	15	TGTGCCAGTCTGGTGAAGCGGATGAACACCGGGGAGCTGTTTTTT	CASLVKRMNTGELFF
TRBD2	TRBV5-1	.	TRBJ2-1	15	TGCGCCAGCAGTCCCGGGACTAGCGTCTACAATGAGCAGTTCTTC	CASSPGTSVYNEQFF
TRBD2	TRBV7-7	.	TRBJ2-3	15	TGTGCCAGCAGCCCCGGACTAGCGGGGGGGGATACGCAGTATTTT	CASSPGLAGGDTQYF
.	TRBV7-9	.	TRBJ2-2	13	TGTGCCAGCAGCGACGCCGTCGCCGGGGAGCTGTTTTTT	CASSDAVAGELFF
TRBD1	TRBV10-3	.	TRBJ2-1	14	TGTGCCATCACCCTCGGGACAGGGGTCGGTGAGCAGTTCTTC	CAITLGTGVGEQFF
.	TRBV6-5	few	TRBJ2-2	13	TGTGCCAGCAGTTACCTGAACACCGGGGAGCTGTTTTTT	CASSYLNTGELFF
.	TRBV14	.	TRBJ1-1	14	TGTGCCAGCAGCCCGGGGGGGGGTAGCACTGAAGCTTTCTTT	CASSPGGGSTEAFF
TRBD1	TRBV28	once	TRBJ2-1	15	TGTGCCAGCAGCTGGACAGGGACTTACTACAATGAGCAGTTCTTC	CASSWTGTYYNEQFF
.	TRBV5-5	.	TRBJ1-5	13	TGTGCCAGCAGCTTGTATAGCAATCAGCCCCAGCATTTT	CASSLYSNQPQHF
TRBD2	TRBV15	.	TRBJ2-1	15	TGTGCCACCAGCGGTGGACTAGCGGAGTACAATGAGCAGTTCTTC	CATSGGLAEYNEQFF
.	TRBV6-4	.	TRBJ1-1	13	TGTGCCAGCAGTGGGGACATGAACACTGAAGCTTTCTTT	CASSGDMNTEAFF
.	TRBV6-5	.	TRBJ1-2	14	TGTGCCAGCAGTTCACGACAGGTTAACTATGGCTACACCTTC	CASSSRQVNYGYTF
TRBD2	TRBV11-3	.	TRBJ2-7	15	TGTGCCAGCAGCTACTCTAGCGGGGAAACCTACGAGCAGTACTTC	CASSYSSGETYEQYF